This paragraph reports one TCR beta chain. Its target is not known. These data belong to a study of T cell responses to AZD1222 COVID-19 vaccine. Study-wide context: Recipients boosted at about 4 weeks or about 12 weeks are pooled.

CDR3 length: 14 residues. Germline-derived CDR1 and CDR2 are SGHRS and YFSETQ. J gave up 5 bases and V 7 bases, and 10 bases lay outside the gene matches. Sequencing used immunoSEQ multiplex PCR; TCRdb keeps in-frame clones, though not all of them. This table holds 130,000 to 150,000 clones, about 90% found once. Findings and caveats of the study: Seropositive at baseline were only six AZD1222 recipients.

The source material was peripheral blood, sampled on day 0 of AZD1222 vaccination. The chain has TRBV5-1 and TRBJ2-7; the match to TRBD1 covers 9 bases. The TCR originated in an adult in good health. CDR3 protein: CASGSGTGINEQYF. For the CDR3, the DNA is TGCGCCAGCGGATCCGGGACAGGGATTAACGAGCAGTACTTC.